Below, 16 T cell receptor beta chains from the same sample are listed, as sequenced in a study of tumor-infiltrating lymphocytes in primary liver carcinoma. TCR beta cDNA was prepared out of about 530 ng total RNA by means of a constant-region primer. What produced the TCR beta libraries was three nested multiplex PCR rounds using slightly modified ARM-PCR. It was with TRBV1-TRBV30 forward primers and a C-beta reverse primer that the first two PCR rounds were run, at around 9 cycles each. TCRdb fed the multiplex PCR reads into MiXCR, producing one record per CDR3 protein. The table has fewer than 75,000 distinct CDR3 sequences, roughly two thirds seen once. Scientists recovered RNA and DNA together from around 20-30 mg of unsorted bulk tissue. Input material: liver tumor tissue from sampling region 4. Sample subset: tumor region T4, right-lateral pole. All receptors come from a man in his forties or fifties with primary liver carcinoma and hepatitis B virus infection.

This clonotype has ten or more counts. Here the CDR3 DNA reads TGTGCCAGCAGTGAAACGTGGGAGCAGTACTTC. Its translation: CASSETWEQYF. The chain carries TRBV6-1 and TRBJ2-7; D not resolved. Trimming shortened V by 2 bases and J by 7 bases, and 6 bases separated the two germline ends. Per the germline V gene, CDR1 is MNHNS and CDR2 is SASEGT. This CDR3 comprises 11 residues.

The V and J genes are TRBV24-1 and TRBJ2-5, with a weak D call TRBD1 (6 bases). The germline V and J ends were trimmed by 3 bases and 3 bases, with 10 bases remaining between them. This CDR3 spans 14 amino acids. Germline V gene lookup returns CDR1 KGHDR and CDR2 SFDVKD. CDR3 nucleotides: TGTGCCACCAGTGATCCCGGGACAAAAGAGACCCAGTACTTC. The encoded protein is CATSDPGTKETQYF.

About this clonotype: Just one base apart from a much larger clone, this may be a read error. The CDR3 sequence: CASSWGQGYTGELSF. CDR3 nucleotide sequence: TGCGCCAGCAGCTGGGGACAGGGTTACACCGGGGAGCTGTCTTTT. The V call is TRBV5-1, the J call TRBJ2-2; 9 bases fit TRBD1. Germline V gene lookup returns CDR1 SGHRS and CDR2 YFSETQ. The CDR3 sequence is 15 residues long.

With regard to this clonotype: Mismatch with germline at one junction end may stem from a read error. V and J are TRBV4-3 and TRBJ2-5; D call uncertain. The germline gives CDR1 LGHNA, CDR2 YSLEER. The CDR3 totals 15 residues. As DNA, the CDR3 is TGCACCAGCAGCCAAGCAGTCCGTTTGACTGAGACCCAGTACTTC. Protein sequence: CTSSQAVRLTETQYF.

On this clonotype: At one boundary the junction diverges from the germline segment, which might be a read error. The genes are TRBV14 and TRBJ2-1; no clear D gene. The germline V gene encodes CDR1 SGHDN and CDR2 FVKESK. The CDR3 runs to 14 residues. CDR3 sequence reads: CASSQDWVYKEHFF. CDR3 nucleotide sequence: TGTGCCAGCAGCCAAGATTGGGTGTACAAAGAGCACTTCTTC.

Remarks on this clonotype: This may stem from a read error, because a much larger clone lies one nucleotide away. The chain carries TRBV2 and TRBJ2-1, with a weak D call TRBD1 (5 bases). Germline CDR1 SNHLY, CDR2 FYNNEI. CDR3 length: 11 amino acids. With 6 bases removed from V and 8 bases from J, the gap between germline ends came to 8 bases. Here the CDR3 reads CASRVGDEQFF. DNA of the CDR3: TGTGCCAGCAGAGTAGGGGATGAGCAGTTCTTC.

A few counts support this clonotype. This CDR3 fails to terminate in the conserved phenylalanine or tryptophan, so it likely reflects a read error. The chain combines TRBV30 with TRBJ1-1; D unresolved. V dropped 5 bases and J dropped 6 bases, with 10 bases sitting between them. The length of the CDR3 is 11 residues. CDR1 is GTSNPN, CDR2 SVGIG, per germline (reference sequence). The CDR3 protein is CAWARRAEAFI. In DNA, the CDR3 is TGTGCCTGGGCTAGAAGGGCTGAAGCTTTCATT.

Of note for this clonotype: The junction differs from germline at one of its ends, possibly a read error. The DNA of the CDR3 is TGTGCCAGGAGCCCGATGACAGGGAGGACCCGGGAGCTGTTCTTT. Translating gives CARSPMTGRTRELFF. The J gene is TRBJ2-2, the V gene TRBV4-2; possible D gene TRBD1, 7 bases. This CDR3 spans 15 amino acids. The germline CDR1 and CDR2 sequences are LGHNA and YNFKEQ.

Note on this clonotype: The junction departs from germline at one end; a sequencing error may be responsible. The chain links TRBV6-6 to TRBJ2-1, with unresolved D. Looked up from germline, CDR1 is MNHNY and CDR2 is SVGAGI (reference sequence). The CDR3 is 12 amino acids. CDR3 bases: TGTGCCAGCACCGCGCAGATCGATGAGCAGTCCTTC. This translates into CASTAQIDEQSF.

Concerning this clonotype itself: Possible read error: a much larger clone is one base away. The chain couples TRBV6-1 to TRBJ2-7; 9 bases map to TRBD2. In germline, CDR1 is MNHNS, CDR2 SASEGT. This CDR3 spans 15 amino acids. V shed 7 bases and J 2 bases; nucleotides not matched to a gene: 9. The CDR3 here is CASMSSGSLTYEQYF. The CDR3, as DNA: TGTGCCAGCATGAGTAGCGGGAGCCTTACCTACGAGCAGTACTTC.

This clonotype was seen a single time. It may be a read error: a sequence one base away is much more abundant. The chain is built from TRBV11-2 and TRBJ2-7; 7 bases map to TRBD2. Unmatched junction bases numbered 8, after V lost 1 base and J lost 5 bases. CDR3 length: 15 residues. CDR1 and CDR2 from the germline V gene are SGHAT and FQNNGV. CDR3 nucleotides: TGTGCCAGCAGCTTAGCGGGCGGGAGTCGCGACGAGCAGTACTTC. Translation: CASSLAGGSRDEQYF.

The J gene is TRBJ2-3, the V gene TRBV29-1; D not resolved. CDR3 length: 15 amino acids. Trimming pared 3 bases from V and 2 bases from J, leaving 15 bases between. Germline CDR1 reads SQVTM; CDR2 reads ANQGSEA. CDR3 sequence (DNA): TGCAGCGTTGAGGGCGTGACCGGCATCACAGATACGCAGTATTTT. Its translation: CSVEGVTGITDTQYF.

This clonotype was recorded only once. A much larger clone differs by one base, so this may be a read error. V is TRBV5-1 and J is TRBJ1-5; possible D gene TRBD1, 5 bases. Germline assignment: CDR1 SGHRS and CDR2 YFSETQ. This CDR3 spans 15 amino acids. The CDR3 DNA reads TGCGCCAGCAGCTTGGGGGGGACTAGCGATCAGCCCCAGCATTTT. Translated, it gives CASSLGGTSDQPQHF.

V and J are TRBV7-2 and TRBJ2-7; the match to TRBD1 covers 8 bases. Trimming cost V 4 bases and J 4 bases; bases outside gene matches: 9. There are 15 residues in the CDR3. CDR1 and CDR2 (germline): SGHTA, FQGNSA. For the CDR3, the DNA is TGTGCCAGCAGCTCGCCGGGACAGGTGGCATACGAGCAGTACTTC. It yields the protein CASSSPGQVAYEQYF.

This clonotype was seen only once. A much larger clone differs by one base, so this may be a read error. The gene calls are TRBV18 and TRBJ2-1; 7 bases align to TRBD2. Germline values: CDR1 KGHSH, CDR2 LQKENI. The CDR3 is made up of 15 amino acids. In nucleotides, the CDR3 is TGTGCCGGCTCACCAAGCGGGACTCCCAACAATGAGCAGTTCTTC. As protein: CAGSPSGTPNNEQFF. The variable domain in full, completed from reference TRBV18 and TRBJ2-1, reads NAGVMQNPRHLVRRRGQEARLRCSPMKGHSHVYWYRQLPEEGLKFMVYLQKENIIDESGMPKERFSAEFPKEGPSILRIQQVVRGDSAAYFCAGSPSGTPNNEQFFGPGTRLTVL.

Concerning this clonotype itself: Its ends do not fully match the called genes, so a read error is possible. CDR3 DNA: TGTGCTAGCAGCCAGACCCCTGACGGGGGGAAAGAGACCCAGTACTTC. Protein product: CASSQTPDGGKETQYF. This sequence joins TRBV11-2 and TRBJ2-5, with 7 bases that match TRBD2. This CDR3 is built from 16 residues. Germline CDR1 and CDR2: SGHAT and FQNNGV.